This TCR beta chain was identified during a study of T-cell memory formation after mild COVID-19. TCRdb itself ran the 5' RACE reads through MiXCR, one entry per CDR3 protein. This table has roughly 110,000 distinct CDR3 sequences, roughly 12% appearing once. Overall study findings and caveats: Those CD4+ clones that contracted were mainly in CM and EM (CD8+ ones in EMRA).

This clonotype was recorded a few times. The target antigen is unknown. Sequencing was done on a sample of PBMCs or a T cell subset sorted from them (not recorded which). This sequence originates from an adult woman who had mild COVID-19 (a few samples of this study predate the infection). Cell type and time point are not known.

CDR3 residues: CASSDGTANEQFF. CDR3 bases: TGTGCCAGCAGCGATGGGACTGCCAATGAGCAGTTCTTC. The rearrangement links TRBV13 to TRBJ2-1, with D perhaps TRBD2 (6 bases). Germline CDR1 is PRHDT and CDR2 is FYEKMQ (reference sequence). V was clipped by 5 bases and J by 6 bases, with 11 bases between them. The CDR3 extends over 13 amino acids.